The clone carrying this TCR beta chain was counted a few times. Antigen: not known. The data belong to a study of beta chain features in type 1 diabetes. Background on the study: Patients did not differ from healthy donors in age, gender or cell yield. Findings and caveats of the study: Type 1 diabetes patients had TCRB CDR3s that were shorter (moderately but significantly so) in all four CD4+ subsets. Cells carrying high TCR expression could end up over-represented when cDNA is sequenced. There were fewer insertions and more deletions at the VDJ junctions of type 1 diabetes patients.

After removal of 6 bases from V and 4 bases from J, the junction contained 9 bases not matched to a gene. The germline V gene has CDR1 GTSNPN and CDR2 SVGIG (reference sequence). This CDR3 is built from 13 residues. Expressed TCRB transcripts were sequenced, since all the RNA that had been isolated was reverse transcribed. This table comes from immunoSEQ multiplex PCR, and its TCRdb copy is limited to in-frame clones, with some not included. The repertoire has 640,000 or so clones, under 15% of them found once; the top ten carry approximately 0.022%. This chain links TRBV30 with TRBJ2-7, with TRBD1 identical over 7 bases. The source is a man aged 18 to 29 with type 1 diabetes. Sequenced material: naive CD4+ T cells from blood. The CDR3 nucleotides are TGTGCCTGCAAGACAGGGTTTGGTTACGAGCAGTACTTC. This codes for CACKTGFGYEQYF.